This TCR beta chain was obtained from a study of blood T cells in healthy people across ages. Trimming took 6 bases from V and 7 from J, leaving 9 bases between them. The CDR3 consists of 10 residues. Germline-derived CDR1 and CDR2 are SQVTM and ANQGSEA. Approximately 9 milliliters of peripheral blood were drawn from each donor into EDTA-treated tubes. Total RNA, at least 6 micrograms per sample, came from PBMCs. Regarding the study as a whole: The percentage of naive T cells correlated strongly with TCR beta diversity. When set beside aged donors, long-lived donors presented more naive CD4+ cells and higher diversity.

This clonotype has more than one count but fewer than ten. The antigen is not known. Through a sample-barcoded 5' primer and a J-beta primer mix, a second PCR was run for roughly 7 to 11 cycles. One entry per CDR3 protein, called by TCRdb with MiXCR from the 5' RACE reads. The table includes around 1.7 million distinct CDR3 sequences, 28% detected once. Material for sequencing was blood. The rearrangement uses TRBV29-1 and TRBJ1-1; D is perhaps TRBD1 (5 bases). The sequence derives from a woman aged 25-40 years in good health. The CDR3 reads CSVGHSEAFF. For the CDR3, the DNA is TGCAGCGTAGGACATAGTGAAGCTTTCTTT.